A selection of T cell receptor beta chains follows, all from one sample in a study of cytomegalovirus exposure and HLA in healthy donors. Clones were sequenced by immunoSEQ multiplex PCR, and TCRdb holds only the in-frame ones, with some missing. The table shows about 140,000 clones, with about 70% occurring only once. Sequences were obtained from PBMCs. All receptors come from a man aged 18 to 30 in good health and CMV-seronegative. CDR3s include the opening cysteine and the closing phenylalanine or tryptophan. The D gene is left open where the match is weak. Only some rows state a clone size, as once, few, many or a class for expanded clones.

abundance: -
j_gene: TRBJ2-7
d_gene: -
v_gene: TRBV28
CDR3nt: TGTGCCAGCAGCCCCGGGGATAGCTACGAGCAGTACTTC
CDR3aa: CASSPGDSYEQYF

abundance: -
j_gene: TRBJ1-2
d_gene: TRBD1
v_gene: TRBV5-6
CDR3nt: TGTGCCAGCAGTGCCGGGACAGGGGGTTTCTATGGCTACACCTTC
CDR3aa: CASSAGTGGFYGYTF

abundance: -
j_gene: TRBJ1-4
d_gene: TRBD1
v_gene: TRBV5-5
CDR3nt: TGTGCCAGCAGCTGGACAGGGGGAAGTAATGAAAAACTGTTTTTT
CDR3aa: CASSWTGGSNEKLFF

abundance: few
j_gene: TRBJ2-7
d_gene: -
v_gene: TRBV23-1
CDR3nt: TGCGCCAGCAGTCAATCGTGGATAGGTACTACCTACGAGCAGTACTTC
CDR3aa: CASSQSWIGTTYEQYF

abundance: few
j_gene: TRBJ1-5
d_gene: TRBD1
v_gene: TRBV18
CDR3nt: TGTGCCAGCTCATCCGGACAGGGCAATCAGCCCCAGCATTTT
CDR3aa: CASSSGQGNQPQHF

abundance: -
j_gene: TRBJ2-2
d_gene: TRBD2
v_gene: TRBV9
CDR3nt: TGTGCCAGCAGCGGCGGGAGGAACACCGGGGAGCTGTTTTTT
CDR3aa: CASSGGRNTGELFF

abundance: -
j_gene: TRBJ2-7
d_gene: TRBD2
v_gene: TRBV7-9
CDR3nt: TGTGCCAGCAGCTTAGGGAGAGTGACTAGCGGGGGAAATGAGCAGTACTTC
CDR3aa: CASSLGRVTSGGNEQYF

abundance: -
j_gene: TRBJ2-3
d_gene: -
v_gene: TRBV18
CDR3nt: TGTGCCAGCTCACCCCGACAGGAATCGTATCTAGATACGCAGTATTTT
CDR3aa: CASSPRQESYLDTQYF

abundance: -
j_gene: TRBJ2-7
d_gene: -
v_gene: TRBV7-2
CDR3nt: TGTGCCAGCAGCGCCTCAGGGGCCACCTACGAGCAGTACTTC
CDR3aa: CASSASGATYEQYF

abundance: few
j_gene: TRBJ2-2
d_gene: TRBD2
v_gene: TRBV9
CDR3nt: TGTGCCAGCAGCGTAGCTACGGGGGGTCCAAACACCGGGGAGCTGTTTTTT
CDR3aa: CASSVATGGPNTGELFF

abundance: -
j_gene: TRBJ2-7
d_gene: TRBD1
v_gene: TRBV6-6
CDR3nt: TGTGCCAGCAGTTATTCCGGGACAGGGGTAACCGAGCAGTACTTC
CDR3aa: CASSYSGTGVTEQYF

abundance: few
j_gene: TRBJ1-6
d_gene: TRBD1
v_gene: TRBV10-3
CDR3nt: TGTGCCATCAGTGTGGACAGGGAGGATTCACCCCTCCACTTT
CDR3aa: CAISVDREDSPLHF

abundance: -
j_gene: TRBJ2-1
d_gene: -
v_gene: TRBV9
CDR3nt: TGTGCCAGCAGCGTAGGGGGACATAACCTGGGCAATGAGCAGTTCTTC
CDR3aa: CASSVGGHNLGNEQFF

abundance: -
j_gene: TRBJ2-1
d_gene: TRBD2
v_gene: TRBV9
CDR3nt: TGTGCCAGCAGCTTGAGCGGGGCCTCCTACAATGAGCAGTTCTTC
CDR3aa: CASSLSGASYNEQFF

abundance: -
j_gene: TRBJ2-4
d_gene: TRBD1
v_gene: TRBV6-1
CDR3nt: TGTGCCAGCACGAGTTGGGACAGCCCAAAAAACATTCAGTACTTC
CDR3aa: CASTSWDSPKNIQYF

abundance: once
j_gene: TRBJ2-1
d_gene: -
v_gene: TRBV5-4
CDR3nt: TGTGCCAGCAGCTTGGCCCAGCGGACGGACAATGAGCAGTTCTTC
CDR3aa: CASSLAQRTDNEQFF

abundance: -
j_gene: TRBJ2-1
d_gene: TRBD2
v_gene: TRBV10-2
CDR3nt: TGCGCCAGCGGGTGGGGAGCCGGGACTAGTCGTGGCAATGAGCAGTTCTTC
CDR3aa: CASGWGAGTSRGNEQFF

abundance: -
j_gene: TRBJ2-5
d_gene: TRBD1
v_gene: TRBV5-4
CDR3nt: TGTGCCAGCAGCCCCACCCCGACAGGGGCCGCAAAGACCCAGTACTTC
CDR3aa: CASSPTPTGAAKTQYF

abundance: -
j_gene: TRBJ1-1
d_gene: TRBD1
v_gene: TRBV2
CDR3nt: TGTGCCAGCAGTGCCGGGACAGGGTTCGCTGAAGCTTTCTTT
CDR3aa: CASSAGTGFAEAFF

abundance: -
j_gene: TRBJ2-7
d_gene: TRBD1
v_gene: TRBV27
CDR3nt: TGTGCCAGCTCACCGGACAGGGACTACGAGCAGTACTTC
CDR3aa: CASSPDRDYEQYF

abundance: -
j_gene: TRBJ1-1
d_gene: -
v_gene: TRBV30
CDR3nt: TGTGCCTGGAGTGTGGGGGTTCTGGCAGGGGCTTACATGAACACTGAAGCTTTCTTT
CDR3aa: CAWSVGVLAGAYMNTEAFF

abundance: once
j_gene: TRBJ2-6
d_gene: TRBD1
v_gene: TRBV2
CDR3nt: TGTGCCACCGGGGACAGCACCTATGCCCCCGGGGCCAACGTCCTGACTTTC
CDR3aa: CATGDSTYAPGANVLTF

abundance: -
j_gene: TRBJ1-4
d_gene: TRBD1
v_gene: TRBV9
CDR3nt: TGTGCCAGCAGCGTAGGGGACAGGGACAGTGAAAAACTGTTTTTT
CDR3aa: CASSVGDRDSEKLFF

abundance: -
j_gene: TRBJ2-3
d_gene: TRBD2
v_gene: TRBV28
CDR3nt: TGTGCCAGCAACGAATATAGCGGGAGCACAGATACGCAGTATTTT
CDR3aa: CASNEYSGSTDTQYF

abundance: -
j_gene: TRBJ1-2
d_gene: -
v_gene: TRBV2
CDR3nt: TGTGCCAGCAGTATGGCCCGACGGAGTGGCTACACCTTC
CDR3aa: CASSMARRSGYTF

abundance: -
j_gene: TRBJ1-1
d_gene: -
v_gene: TRBV5-6
CDR3nt: TGTGCCAGCACTAGACGGGGTCCCAACACTGAAGCTTTCTTT
CDR3aa: CASTRRGPNTEAFF

abundance: few
j_gene: TRBJ2-1
d_gene: -
v_gene: TRBV11-2
CDR3nt: TGTGCCAGCAGCCTACCGGGAGAGCAGTTCTTC
CDR3aa: CASSLPGEQFF

abundance: -
j_gene: TRBJ1-2
d_gene: -
v_gene: TRBV21-1
CDR3nt: TGTGCCAGCAGCGGACAGGGGGCAAAGGCCTATGGCTACACCTTC
CDR3aa: CASSGQGAKAYGYTF

abundance: -
j_gene: TRBJ2-3
d_gene: -
v_gene: TRBV5-1
CDR3nt: TGCGCCAGCAGCCCTACTCCCGGGGCAGATACGCAGTATTTT
CDR3aa: CASSPTPGADTQYF

abundance: -
j_gene: TRBJ2-7
d_gene: -
v_gene: TRBV19
CDR3nt: TGTGCCAGTAGTATGGCTACAGGTTACGAGCAGTACTTC
CDR3aa: CASSMATGYEQYF

abundance: few
j_gene: TRBJ2-7
d_gene: TRBD1
v_gene: TRBV13
CDR3nt: TGTGCCAGCAGCTTTTCGATACCTACCGGGACAGGGTCCTACGAGCAGTACTTC
CDR3aa: CASSFSIPTGTGSYEQYF

abundance: -
j_gene: TRBJ1-6
d_gene: TRBD1
v_gene: TRBV2
CDR3nt: TGTGCCACCCCAGACAGGGATAATTCACCCCTCCACTTT
CDR3aa: CATPDRDNSPLHF

abundance: -
j_gene: TRBJ1-2
d_gene: -
v_gene: TRBV19
CDR3nt: TGTGCCAGTAGTTCCAGGGGCGACTATGGCTACACCTTC
CDR3aa: CASSSRGDYGYTF

abundance: -
j_gene: TRBJ2-3
d_gene: TRBD2
v_gene: TRBV29-1
CDR3nt: TGCAGCGTTGGTCGTCCTAGCGGGGGGGCCAGACAACGTCGGGATACGCAGTATTTT
CDR3aa: CSVGRPSGGARQRRDTQYF

abundance: few
j_gene: TRBJ1-3
d_gene: -
v_gene: TRBV19
CDR3nt: -
CDR3aa: CASTSGQISGNTIYF

abundance: few
j_gene: TRBJ2-7
d_gene: -
v_gene: TRBV2
CDR3nt: TGTGCCAGCAGCCCAGCGGGCGCCTACGAGCAGTACTTC
CDR3aa: CASSPAGAYEQYF

abundance: -
j_gene: TRBJ2-5
d_gene: TRBD2
v_gene: TRBV7-2
CDR3nt: TGTGCCAGCAGCTTAGGGGTAGCGGGAGTCGGGCAGACCCAGTACTTC
CDR3aa: CASSLGVAGVGQTQYF

abundance: -
j_gene: TRBJ2-1
d_gene: -
v_gene: TRBV11-2
CDR3nt: TGTGCCAGCAGCTTGTCTCAGGGCTACAATGAGCAGTTCTTC
CDR3aa: CASSLSQGYNEQFF

abundance: -
j_gene: TRBJ1-2
d_gene: TRBD1
v_gene: TRBV15
CDR3nt: TGTGCCACCAGCAGACCGGACAGGGGGATCTATGGCTACACCTTC
CDR3aa: CATSRPDRGIYGYTF

abundance: -
j_gene: TRBJ2-7
d_gene: TRBD2
v_gene: TRBV29-1
CDR3nt: TGCAGCGTTGGCGGGAGCTCCTACGAGCAGTACTTC
CDR3aa: CSVGGSSYEQYF

abundance: -
j_gene: TRBJ1-5
d_gene: TRBD1
v_gene: TRBV6-5
CDR3nt: TGTGCCAGCAGTTCCCAGGGGGCGAGTGGCAATCAGCCCCAGCATTTT
CDR3aa: CASSSQGASGNQPQHF

abundance: -
j_gene: TRBJ1-1
d_gene: TRBD1
v_gene: TRBV18
CDR3nt: TGTGCCAGCTCACCGACGCTAGAGACAGGGGGGACTGAAGCTTTCTTT
CDR3aa: CASSPTLETGGTEAFF

abundance: few
j_gene: TRBJ2-4
d_gene: -
v_gene: TRBV11-2
CDR3nt: TGTGCCAGCAGCTCGAGGCTAGCCAAAAACATTCAGTACTTC
CDR3aa: CASSSRLAKNIQYF

abundance: -
j_gene: TRBJ1-3
d_gene: TRBD1
v_gene: TRBV11-3
CDR3nt: TGTGCCAGCAGCCTAGACAGGGCTCCTGGAAACACCATATATTTT
CDR3aa: CASSLDRAPGNTIYF

abundance: -
j_gene: TRBJ2-7
d_gene: TRBD1
v_gene: TRBV2
CDR3nt: TGTGCCAGCTGCTTGGACAGGGATAACGAGCAGTACTTC
CDR3aa: CASCLDRDNEQYF

abundance: few
j_gene: TRBJ2-7
d_gene: -
v_gene: TRBV7-8
CDR3nt: TGTGCCAGCAGCTTAGTCAGGGTTGGCTACGAGCAGTACTTC
CDR3aa: CASSLVRVGYEQYF

abundance: once
j_gene: TRBJ1-1
d_gene: -
v_gene: TRBV15
CDR3nt: TGTGCCACCAGCAGACCCGATGAGTCCACTGAAGCTTTCTTT
CDR3aa: CATSRPDESTEAFF

abundance: -
j_gene: TRBJ2-1
d_gene: -
v_gene: TRBV9
CDR3nt: TGTGCCAGCAGCGTAACCGGGACTTTTCCCTACAATGAGCAGTTCTTC
CDR3aa: CASSVTGTFPYNEQFF

abundance: few
j_gene: TRBJ2-7
d_gene: TRBD2
v_gene: TRBV5-1
CDR3nt: TGCGCCAGCAGCCCCCAAGCGGCGGGAGTGGGGTACGAGCAGTACTTC
CDR3aa: CASSPQAAGVGYEQYF

abundance: -
j_gene: TRBJ2-5
d_gene: -
v_gene: TRBV6-5
CDR3nt: TGTGCCAGCAGTCTCGACAGCGAAGAGACCCAGTACTTC
CDR3aa: CASSLDSEETQYF

abundance: -
j_gene: TRBJ1-1
d_gene: TRBD1
v_gene: TRBV29-1
CDR3nt: TGCAGCGTTGATTCTCCGGGACAGGGGAAGACTGAAGCTTTCTTT
CDR3aa: CSVDSPGQGKTEAFF

abundance: -
j_gene: TRBJ1-1
d_gene: -
v_gene: TRBV27
CDR3nt: TGTGCCAGCAGTTTCCTAGGGAGCACTGAAGCTTTCTTT
CDR3aa: CASSFLGSTEAFF

abundance: few
j_gene: TRBJ2-2
d_gene: -
v_gene: TRBV2
CDR3nt: TGTGCCAGCAGTGGAGGCAGGGTGTATGGGGAGCTGTTTTTT
CDR3aa: CASSGGRVYGELFF

abundance: -
j_gene: TRBJ1-2
d_gene: -
v_gene: TRBV6-6
CDR3nt: TGTGCCAGCAGTTACGAGTTAGGCAGGGCCTATGGCTACACCTTC
CDR3aa: CASSYELGRAYGYTF

abundance: -
j_gene: TRBJ2-1
d_gene: TRBD2
v_gene: TRBV29-1
CDR3nt: TGCAGCGTTGAATTAGGACTAGCGGGATCCTACAATGAGCAGTTCTTC
CDR3aa: CSVELGLAGSYNEQFF

abundance: -
j_gene: TRBJ1-2
d_gene: -
v_gene: TRBV19
CDR3nt: TGTGCCACCGAGGGGGGGGCGCGATTCTATGGCTACACCTTC
CDR3aa: CATEGGARFYGYTF